This T cell receptor beta chain was captured by sequencing in a study of cytomegalovirus exposure and HLA in healthy donors. Overall study context: It was reported in a later analysis that the 90 to 150 validation repertoires used the same platform as the 666 first-cohort repertoires.

Findings and limits, study-wide: Across donors, most TCRs were seen rarely, yet some public ones were widespread. A list of more than 150 TCR beta chains associated with cytomegalovirus was given.

These donors were members of the approximately 110-subject validation cohort, a group separate from the approximately 680-subject first cohort. Comment on this clone: What it recognizes is unknown.

Sequenced by immunoSEQ multiplex PCR; TCRdb stores in-frame clones only, minus some. The sample includes hundreds of thousands of clones, approximately 86% seen only once; the top ten take 0.95% to 1.5%. The CDR3 contains 15 residues. Trimming removed 2 bases from V and 5 bases from J, with 13 bases in between. CDR1 is MDHEN and CDR2 is SYDVKM in the germline V gene. The J gene is TRBJ2-1, the V gene TRBV28, with D tentatively TRBD2 (6 bases). Sequencing was done on a sample of PBMCs. The receptor's source is a woman in her thirties in good health and CMV-seropositive. This CDR3 reads CASSLAGKGDNEQFF. The CDR3 DNA follows: TGTGCCAGCAGTTTAGCGGGGAAAGGAGACAATGAGCAGTTCTTC.